Listed below are T cell receptor beta chains from one sample, sequenced in a study of OX40 agonist ivuxolimab in advanced cancers. Repertoires were generated with immunoSEQ multiplex PCR, while TCRdb's copy carries only in-frame clones and drops some. This sample has 50,000 or so clones; 86% occur once, and the top ten carry roughly 13%. The starting material was CD4+ or CD8+ T cells sorted from blood, obtained in a trial of the OX40 agonist ivuxolimab. The receptors come from an adult with an advanced solid tumor such as melanoma, head and neck, liver or kidney cancer. Both conserved end residues are part of each CDR3. The order of the fields is D gene, V gene, J gene, clone size, CDR3 protein, CDR3 DNA. A D gene is named only where the DNA matches it firmly. Clone size is stated in some rows and not others, as once, few, many or a class when expanded.

TRBD1	TRBV7-6	TRBJ2-1	few	CASSLRGQGRDEQFF	TGTGCCAGCAGCTTAAGAGGACAGGGAAGGGATGAGCAGTTCTTC
NA	TRBV28	TRBJ2-7	NA	CASSPRAAVKDYEQYF	TGTGCCAGCAGTCCCCGGGCGGCGGTTAAAGACTACGAGCAGTACTTC
TRBD2	TRBV27	TRBJ2-5	NA	CASSTRGTSGGHLETQYF	TGTGCCAGCAGCACCCGTGGGACTAGTGGGGGGCACCTCGAGACCCAGTACTTC
NA	TRBV7-9	TRBJ1-2	NA	CASSPDVDRTYGYTF	TGTGCCAGCAGCCCCGATGTCGACAGGACGTATGGCTACACCTTC
TRBD1	TRBV6-5	TRBJ1-1	NA	CASTTKWDSFEAFF	TGTGCCAGCACCACGAAGTGGGACAGCTTTGAAGCTTTCTTT
NA	TRBV18	TRBJ1-1	NA	CASSPEGTEAFF	TGTGCCAGCTCACCAGAGGGGACTGAAGCTTTCTTT
NA	TRBV15	TRBJ1-1	NA	CATSREGDTEAFF	TGTGCCACCAGCAGAGAAGGGGACACTGAAGCTTTCTTT
TRBD1	TRBV28	TRBJ1-2	NA	CASRDVRDRGYTF	TGTGCCAGCAGAGACGTTAGGGACAGGGGCTACACCTTC
NA	TRBV2	TRBJ1-1	NA	CASSYGEAFF	TGTGCCAGCAGTTATGGTGAAGCTTTCTTT
TRBD1	TRBV9	TRBJ1-2	NA	CASSAPTGQVDGYTF	TGTGCCAGCAGCGCTCCTACGGGACAGGTGGATGGCTACACCTTC
NA	TRBV6-5	TRBJ1-5	NA	CASSPYGRDQPQHF	TGTGCCAGCAGCCCTTACGGGAGGGATCAGCCCCAGCATTTT
TRBD1	TRBV23-1	TRBJ2-1	NA	CASSQSAGTGGDLNNEQFF	TGCGCCAGCAGTCAATCTGCCGGGACAGGGGGCGATCTGAACAATGAGCAGTTCTTC
NA	TRBV7-6	TRBJ1-1	few	CASSLAMWGGTEAFF	TGTGCCAGCAGCTTAGCCATGTGGGGGGGCACTGAAGCTTTCTTT
NA	TRBV6-4	TRBJ2-3	NA	CASSLGGTDTQYF	TGTGCCAGCAGTTTGGGCGGCACAGATACGCAGTATTTT
NA	TRBV20-1	TRBJ1-2	NA	CSARGPYGYTF	TGCAGTGCTAGAGGACCTTATGGCTACACCTTC
NA	TRBV6-5	TRBJ1-1	NA	CASSYGGEGTEAFF	TGTGCCAGCAGTTACGGGGGAGAGGGCACTGAAGCTTTCTTT
NA	TRBV4-1	TRBJ1-1	NA	CASSQVFGGDDTEAFF	TGCGCCAGCAGCCAAGTATTTGGAGGGGACGACACTGAAGCTTTCTTT
TRBD1	TRBV6-5	TRBJ2-5	NA	CASSYARGRGETQYF	TGTGCCAGCAGTTACGCCAGGGGGCGGGGAGAGACCCAGTACTTC
TRBD1	TRBV13	TRBJ2-3	NA	CASSWGQGTDTQYF	TGTGCCAGCAGCTGGGGACAGGGCACAGATACGCAGTATTTT
NA	TRBV12-5	TRBJ1-4	NA	CASGLVRDLRNEKLFF	TGTGCTAGTGGTTTGGTTAGGGACCTTCGTAATGAAAAACTGTTTTTT
NA	TRBV5-4	TRBJ1-2	once	CASSLDGELYGYTF	TGTGCCAGCAGCTTGGATGGGGAGCTCTATGGCTACACCTTC
NA	TRBV5-6	TRBJ2-3	NA	CASGAMEVEDTQYF	TGTGCCAGCGGGGCTATGGAAGTTGAGGATACGCAGTATTTT
TRBD1	TRBV5-6	TRBJ2-1	NA	CASSLALDRGNEQFF	TGTGCCAGCAGCTTGGCCTTGGACAGGGGGAATGAGCAGTTCTTC
TRBD2	TRBV11-1	TRBJ2-3	NA	CASSWEGENTDTQYF	TGTGCCAGCTCCTGGGAGGGCGAGAACACAGATACGCAGTATTTT
TRBD1	TRBV9	TRBJ1-3	NA	CASSVEGTGSISGNTIYF	TGTGCCAGCAGCGTAGAGGGGACAGGGTCCATCTCTGGAAACACCATATATTTT
NA	TRBV18	TRBJ2-2	NA	CASSRVTGELFF	TGTGCCAGCTCACGGGTTACCGGGGAGCTGTTTTTT
NA	TRBV4-3	TRBJ2-7	NA	CASSERGGYEQYF	TGCGCCAGCAGTGAGAGGGGGGGCTACGAGCAGTACTTC
NA	TRBV7-3	TRBJ2-3	NA	CASSEDTSTDTQYF	TGTGCCAGCAGCGAGGACACTAGCACAGATACGCAGTATTTT
NA	TRBV4-1	TRBJ1-1	NA	CASSQGPGGNTEAFF	TGCGCCAGCAGCCAAGGTCCAGGTGGGAACACTGAAGCTTTCTTT
NA	TRBV27	TRBJ2-2	NA	CASSGSRELFF	TGTGCCAGTTCTGGAAGTAGGGAGCTGTTTTTT
NA	TRBV9	TRBJ2-3	NA	CASSVVPSGTDTQYF	TGTGCCAGCAGCGTAGTCCCCAGCGGCACAGATACGCAGTATTTT
NA	TRBV28	TRBJ1-5	NA	CASSYRTGRQPQHF	TGTGCCAGCAGCTATCGGACCGGGCGGCAGCCCCAGCATTTT
NA	TRBV9	TRBJ2-1	NA	CASSVNGEEQFF	TGTGCCAGCAGCGTAAATGGAGAGGAGCAGTTCTTC
NA	TRBV7-9	TRBJ2-7	NA	CASSSPSRYEQYF	TGTGCCAGCAGCTCCCCTTCCCGCTACGAGCAGTACTTC
TRBD1	TRBV9	TRBJ2-7	NA	CASSVGDRELPYEQYF	TGTGCCAGCAGCGTAGGGGACAGGGAACTGCCTTACGAGCAGTACTTC